Below, 5 T cell receptor beta chains from the same sample are listed, as sequenced in a study of blood T cell repertoires in COVID-19. Data came from immunoSEQ multiplex PCR; TCRdb stores just in-frame clones and leaves some out. In the table there are approximately 24,000 clones, 85% to 90% of which are singletons. Input material: peripheral blood. The receptor source for this set is a man between 65 and 85 years old with COVID-19, enrolled during active disease.

The chain joins TRBV30 to TRBJ2-1, with TRBD1 identical over 7 bases. The germline V gene encodes CDR1 GTSNPN and CDR2 SVGIG (reference sequence). The V and J ends lost 1 base and 3 bases, in that order; junction bases with no gene match: 9. This CDR3 is 16 amino acids long. The DNA for the CDR3 is TGTGCCTGGAGTGGGAGCTACAGGGGTAACTACAATGAGCAGTTCTTC. Translated: CAWSGSYRGNYNEQFF.

This clone appeared a single time. The chain is built from TRBV7-9 and TRBJ1-2; no firm D call. CDR3 length: 14 amino acids. The V end was cut by 5 bases, the J end by 5 bases, with 15 bases between. Germline-derived CDR1 and CDR2 are SEHNR and FQNEAQ (reference sequence). Written as DNA, the CDR3 is TGTGCCAGCAGCGCAAATGAAGCCTCATATGGCTACACCTTC. Encoded protein: CASSANEASYGYTF. The variable domain in full, with the rest retrieved from reference TRBV7-9 and TRBJ1-2, is DTGVSQNPRHKITKRGQNVTFRCDPISEHNRLYWYRQTLGQGPEFLTYFQNEAQLEKSRLLSDRFSAERPKGSFSTLEIQRTEQGDSAMYLCASSANEASYGYTFGSGTRLTVV.

The J gene is TRBJ2-7, the V gene TRBV7-9, with 7 bases matching TRBD1. J lost 2 bases, V lost 2 bases, and 6 bases had no gene match. CDR3 length: 15 amino acids. CDR1 and CDR2 (germline): SEHNR, FQNEAQ (reference sequence). The CDR3 reads CASSLPGTEAYEQYF. The CDR3 DNA reads as TGTGCCAGCAGCTTACCCGGGACAGAGGCCTACGAGCAGTACTTC.

This rearrangement joins TRBV7-8 to TRBJ1-2; tentative D call: TRBD1 (6 bases). CDR1 is SGHVS and CDR2 is FQNEAQ in the germline V gene. The CDR3 has 15 residues. Trimming removed 3 bases from V and 5 bases from J, with 16 bases in between. Here the CDR3 reads CASSFKWGRGYGYTF. The CDR3 coding sequence is TGTGCCAGCAGCTTCAAGTGGGGAAGGGGGTATGGCTACACCTTC.

The chain has TRBV4-2 and TRBJ1-1, with unresolved D. The V gene's germline CDR1 is LGHNA and CDR2 YNFKEQ. The V gene lost 1 base and the J gene lost 5 bases, with 14 bases spanning the gap. The CDR3 is made up of 15 amino acids. The CDR3 bases are TGTGCCAGCAGCCAAGCCCAATCGACTGGGACTGAAGCTTTCTTT. This sequence encodes CASSQAQSTGTEAFF.